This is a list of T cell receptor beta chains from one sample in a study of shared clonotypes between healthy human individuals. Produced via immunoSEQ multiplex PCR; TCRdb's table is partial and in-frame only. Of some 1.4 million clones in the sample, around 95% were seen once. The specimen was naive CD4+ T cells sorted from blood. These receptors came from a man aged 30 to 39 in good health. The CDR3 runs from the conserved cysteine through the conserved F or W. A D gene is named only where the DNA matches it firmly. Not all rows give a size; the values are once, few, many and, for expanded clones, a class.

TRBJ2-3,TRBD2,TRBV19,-,TGTGCCAGTAGTAGCCCCCCTAGCGGGGTAGGAGATACGCAGTATTTT,CASSSPPSGVGDTQYF
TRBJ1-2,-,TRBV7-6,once,TGTGCCAGCAGCTTAGGGTCACCGGCTGGCTACACCTTC,CASSLGSPAGYTF
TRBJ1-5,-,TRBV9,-,TGTGCCAGCAGCGGCGACCCCGCAGGTCAGCCCCAGCATTTT,CASSGDPAGQPQHF
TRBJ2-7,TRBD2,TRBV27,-,TGTGCCAGCAGTTGGGCAACCGGGACTAGCTACGAGCAGTACTTC,CASSWATGTSYEQYF
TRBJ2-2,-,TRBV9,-,TGTGCCAGCAGCCCTACTGGCGGGGAGCTGTTTTTT,CASSPTGGELFF
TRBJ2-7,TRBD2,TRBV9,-,TGTGCCAGCAGCGTAGGGACTAGCGGGAGGTACGAGCAGTACTTC,CASSVGTSGRYEQYF
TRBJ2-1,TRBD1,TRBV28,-,TGTGCCAGCAGTTTTGGACAGGGGGTCTCCTACAATGAGCAGTTCTTC,CASSFGQGVSYNEQFF
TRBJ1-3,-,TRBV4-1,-,TGCGCCAGCAGCCAAGATTGGGGAAACACCATATATTTT,CASSQDWGNTIYF
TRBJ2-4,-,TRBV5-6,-,TGTGCCAGCAGCTCCTACACGAACATTCAGTACTTC,CASSSYTNIQYF
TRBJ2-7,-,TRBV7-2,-,TGTGCCAGCAGCTTAATTACAAGCTACGAGCAGTACTTC,CASSLITSYEQYF
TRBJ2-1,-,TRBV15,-,TGTGCCACCAGCAGAGATGTGCGGAGGGGCGGTGAGCAGTTCTTC,CATSRDVRRGGEQFF
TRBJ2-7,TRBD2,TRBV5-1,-,TGCGCCAGCAGCTTGGTTGCGGGAGTTTTGTACGAGCAGTACTTC,CASSLVAGVLYEQYF
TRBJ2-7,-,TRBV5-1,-,TGCGCCAGCAGCTTAGCGGGTACCTCCTACGAGCAGTACTTC,CASSLAGTSYEQYF
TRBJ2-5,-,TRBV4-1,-,TGCGCCAGCAGCCATGAACAAGAGACCCAGTACTTC,CASSHEQETQYF
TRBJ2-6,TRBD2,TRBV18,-,TGTGCCAGCTCACCATATCGCGGTAGCGGGAGAATCACTGGGGCCAACGTCCTGACTTTC,CASSPYRGSGRITGANVLTF